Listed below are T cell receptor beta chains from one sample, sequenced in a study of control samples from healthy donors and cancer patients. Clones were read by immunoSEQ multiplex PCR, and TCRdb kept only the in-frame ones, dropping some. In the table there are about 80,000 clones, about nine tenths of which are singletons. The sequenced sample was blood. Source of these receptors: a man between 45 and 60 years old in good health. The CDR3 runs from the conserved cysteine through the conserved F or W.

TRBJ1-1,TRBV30,CAWTARNTEAFF
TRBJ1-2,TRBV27,CASSLSGQGNGYTF
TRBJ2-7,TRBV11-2,CASSPGTTGYEQYF
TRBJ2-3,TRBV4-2,CASSQDRANSGGGDTQYF
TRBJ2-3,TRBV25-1,CASRGTRITDTQYF
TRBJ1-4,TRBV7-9,CASSFDGTAEKLFF
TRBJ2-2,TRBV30,CALKRQGNGELFF
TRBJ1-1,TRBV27,CASSLSRPGGLNEAFF
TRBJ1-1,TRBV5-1,CASSLEVYGTPNTEAFF
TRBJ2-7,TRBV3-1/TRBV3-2,CASSPYRDYLSYEQYF
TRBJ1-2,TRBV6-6,CATGAGGAGYTF
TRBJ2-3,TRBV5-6,CASSSTEAADTQYF
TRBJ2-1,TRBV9,CASSEGPGGDEQFF
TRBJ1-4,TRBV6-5,CASSWSWGVSEKLFF
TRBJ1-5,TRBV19,CASKDTLSNQPQHF
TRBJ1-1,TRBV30,CAWSVLGAEAFF
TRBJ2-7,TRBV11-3,CASSRDGNSYEQYF
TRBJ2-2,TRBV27,CASSPSGTANTGELFF
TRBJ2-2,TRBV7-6,CASSSQPNTGELFF
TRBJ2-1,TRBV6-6,CASWRGVAYNEQFF
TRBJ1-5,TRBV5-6,CASSRYRFGNQPQHF
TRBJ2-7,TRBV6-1,CASSEGGGNSYEQYF
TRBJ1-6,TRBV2,CASTGAYNSPLHF
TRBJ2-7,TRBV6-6,CASTGLAYSYEQYF
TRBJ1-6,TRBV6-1,CASSEWTGGSSYNSPLHF
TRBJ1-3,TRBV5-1,CASSLRSGTSVSGNTIYF
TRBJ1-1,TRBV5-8,CASSYFPDRVEEAFF
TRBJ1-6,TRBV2,CASRGTGVLPLHF
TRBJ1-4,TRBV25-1,CASSVTGRATNEKLFF
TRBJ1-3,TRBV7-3,CASSSDSGNTIYF
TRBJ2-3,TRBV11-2,CASSSGLAGHSTDTQYF
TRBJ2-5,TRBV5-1,CASSFITNSLQETQYF
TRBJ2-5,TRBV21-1,CASSKAWGYQETQYF
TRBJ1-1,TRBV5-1,CASSLVSGYGGEAFF
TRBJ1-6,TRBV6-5,CASSPGTGHNSPLHF
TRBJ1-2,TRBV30,CAWRQPGRRYLGGYTF
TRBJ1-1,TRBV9,CASSVGQGTEAFF
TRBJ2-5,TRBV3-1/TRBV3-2,CASSQGSLGETQYF
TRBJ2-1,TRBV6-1,CASSEWPEGVDEQFF
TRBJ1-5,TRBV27,CASSLFQGPQHF
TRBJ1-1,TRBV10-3,CARNGRRAFF
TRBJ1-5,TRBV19,CASSMNGAVGPQHF
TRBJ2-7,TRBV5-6,CASSLSGYEQYF
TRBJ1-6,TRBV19,CASSLSTYNSPLHF